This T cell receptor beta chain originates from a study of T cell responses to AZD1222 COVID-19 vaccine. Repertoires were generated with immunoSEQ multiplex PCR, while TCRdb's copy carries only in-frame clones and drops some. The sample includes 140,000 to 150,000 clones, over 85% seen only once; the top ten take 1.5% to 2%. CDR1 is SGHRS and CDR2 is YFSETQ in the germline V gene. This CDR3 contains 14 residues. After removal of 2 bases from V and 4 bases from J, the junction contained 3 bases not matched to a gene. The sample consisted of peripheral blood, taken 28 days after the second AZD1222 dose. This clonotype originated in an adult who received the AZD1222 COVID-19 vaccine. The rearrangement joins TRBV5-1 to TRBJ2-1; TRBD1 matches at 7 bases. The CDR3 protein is CASSFETGYNEQFF. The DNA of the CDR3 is TGCGCCAGCAGCTTCGAGACAGGGTACAATGAGCAGTTCTTC.